Following are 12 T cell receptor beta chains from one sample sequenced in a study of vaccination effects on CD4 cells after COVID-19. No cognate antigen is known for these TCRs. Method: immunoSEQ multiplex PCR; TCRdb's copy keeps in-frame clones and lacks some. The profile shows 70,000 to 95,000 clones, over 75% of them singletons. Ahead of sequencing, the ViraFEST assay grew antigen-specific CD4+ T cells using viral peptide pools. Cells that had been cultured for approximately ten days were the source of isolated CD4+ T cells. The vaccine given was either BNT162b2 or mRNA-1273, in two doses. Sample: CD4+ T cells from PBMCs cultured with HCoV-OC43 spike peptides, taken after COVID-19 vaccination. The sample's subset: HCoV-OC43 spike overlapping peptide pool stimulation. These TCRs come from a human donor who received a COVID-19 vaccine.

The rearrangement uses TRBV7-3 and TRBJ2-3; D call uncertain. Trimming cost V 0 bases and J 4 bases, with 14 bases left between them. Germline assignment: CDR1 SGHTA and CDR2 FQGTGA. This CDR3 comprises 16 residues. CDR3 in DNA: TGTGCCAGCAGCTTAACCCCCATAGGTAGCCCAGATACGCAGTATTTT. Translation: CASSLTPIGSPDTQYF.

As DNA, the CDR3 is TGCGCCACCGGACGGGACTATAATTCACCCCTCCACTTT. The encoded protein is CATGRDYNSPLHF. The chain joins TRBV5-1 to TRBJ1-6; D unresolved. The CDR3 spans 13 residues. V was pared by 9 bases and J by 3 bases, with 10 bases between. Germline V gene sequence: CDR1 SGHRS, CDR2 YFSETQ.

This rearrangement joins TRBV6-2 or TRBV6-3 to TRBJ2-3; D is perhaps TRBD1 (5 bases). The CDR3 loop spans 14 amino acids. Germline V CDR1 and CDR2: MNHEY, SVGEGT. V lost 4 bases to trimming and J lost 2 bases, with 10 bases between them. CDR3: CASSWRQFTDTQYF. The CDR3 DNA reads TGTGCCAGCAGTTGGCGACAGTTCACAGATACGCAGTATTTT.

The chain joins TRBV7-6 to TRBJ1-2; D gene ambiguous. This CDR3 has 13 residues. The germline V gene has CDR1 SGHVS and CDR2 FNYEAQ. V gave up 1 base and J gave up 2 bases, with 5 bases separating them. The CDR3 nucleotides are TGTGCCAGCAGCTTAGGAGGGAACTATGGCTACACCTTC. It yields the protein CASSLGGNYGYTF.

The rearrangement links TRBV3-1 (or the pseudogene TRBV3-2) to TRBJ2-5; maybe TRBD1 (5 bases). Germline values: CDR1 LGHDT, CDR2 YNNKEL (reference sequence). The length of the CDR3 is 13 residues. V lost 1 base and J 6 bases, leaving 9 bases between the germline ends. CDR3 residues: CASSQAGLKTQYF. The CDR3 DNA is TGTGCCAGCAGCCAAGCAGGGTTGAAGACCCAGTACTTC.

V gene TRBV6-5 combines with J gene TRBJ1-3; 7 bases fit TRBD1. This CDR3 has 14 residues. With V trimmed by 7 bases and J by 2 bases, 5 bases remained unmatched. CDR1 MNHEY and CDR2 SVGAGI come from the germline V gene. The CDR3 loop is CASTLTGTGNTIYF. CDR3 DNA: TGTGCCAGCACCCTGACAGGGACTGGAAACACCATATATTTT.

This chain uses TRBV9 with TRBJ1-5; D gene ambiguous. V dropped 0 bases and J dropped 5 bases, with 3 bases sitting between them. This CDR3 has 12 amino acids. Looked up from germline, CDR1 is SGDLS and CDR2 is YYNGEE. The CDR3: CASSVGDQPQHF. The CDR3 nucleotides read TGTGCCAGCAGCGTAGGAGATCAGCCCCAGCATTTT.

The V call is TRBV28, the J call TRBJ1-4, with D possibly being TRBD1 (5 bases). The CDR3 runs to 14 residues. Trimming removed 2 bases from V and 6 bases from J, with 10 bases in between. Germline V gene data show CDR1 as MDHEN and CDR2 as SYDVKM. The CDR3 DNA reads TGTGCCAGCAGTTTACCGCAAGGGGATGAAAAACTGTTTTTT. This sequence encodes CASSLPQGDEKLFF.

The chain combines TRBV2 with TRBJ1-1, with D hard to call. CDR3 length: 14 amino acids. CDR1 is SNHLY, CDR2 FYNNEI, per germline. Trimming removed 6 bases from V and 4 bases from J, with 15 bases in between. The CDR3 DNA is TGTGCCAGCAGGGAGACGGACGTCGGCACTGAAGCTTTCTTT. It specifies CASRETDVGTEAFF.

The chain links TRBV2 to TRBJ1-3; D ambiguous. V lost 7 bases and J lost 4, with 5 bases in between. Germline CDR1 and CDR2: SNHLY and FYNNEI. The CDR3 covers 11 residues. This CDR3 reads CASKLGNTIYF. The CDR3 nucleotides are TGTGCCAGCAAACTCGGAAACACCATATATTTT.

A single count supports this clone. This rearrangement joins TRBV28 to TRBJ1-2; weak D call: TRBD1 (6 bases). Germline assignment: CDR1 MDHEN and CDR2 SYDVKM. The V and J ends lost 4 bases and 4 bases respectively, with 13 bases between them. The CDR3 runs to 14 residues. CDR3 sequence reads: CASSSATGSYGYTF. CDR3 coding DNA: TGTGCCAGCAGTTCCGCGACAGGATCCTATGGCTACACCTTC.

The CDR3 reads CATRGEKSYEQYV. CDR3 nucleotides: TGTGCCACCAGGGGAGAAAAGTCCTACGAGCAGTACGTC. The V and J genes are TRBV24-1 and TRBJ2-7, with D possibly being TRBD2 (5 bases). CDR1 and CDR2 from the germline V gene are KGHDR and SFDVKD. This CDR3 has 13 residues. V lost 7 bases, J lost 1 base, and 10 bases lay in between.